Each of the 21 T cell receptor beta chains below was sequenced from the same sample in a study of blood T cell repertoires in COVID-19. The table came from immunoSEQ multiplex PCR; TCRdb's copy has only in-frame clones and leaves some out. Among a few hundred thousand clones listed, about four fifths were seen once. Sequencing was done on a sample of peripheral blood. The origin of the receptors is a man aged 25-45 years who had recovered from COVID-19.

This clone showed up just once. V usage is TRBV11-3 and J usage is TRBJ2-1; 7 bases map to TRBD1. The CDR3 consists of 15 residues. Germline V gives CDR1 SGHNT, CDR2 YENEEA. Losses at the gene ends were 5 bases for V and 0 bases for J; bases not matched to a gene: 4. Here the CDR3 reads CASSRGQSSYNEQFF. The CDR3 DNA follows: TGTGCCAGCAGCCGGGGACAGAGCTCCTACAATGAGCAGTTCTTC.

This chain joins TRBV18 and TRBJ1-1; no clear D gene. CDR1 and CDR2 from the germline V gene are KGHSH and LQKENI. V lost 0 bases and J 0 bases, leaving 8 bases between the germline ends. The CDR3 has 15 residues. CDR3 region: CASSPPSQLNTEAFF. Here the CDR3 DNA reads TGTGCCAGCTCACCACCGTCCCAGTTGAACACTGAAGCTTTCTTT.

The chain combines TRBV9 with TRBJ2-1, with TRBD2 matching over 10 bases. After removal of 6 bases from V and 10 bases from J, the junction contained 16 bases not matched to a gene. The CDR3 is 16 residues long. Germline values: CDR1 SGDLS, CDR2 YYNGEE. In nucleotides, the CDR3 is TGTGCCAGCAACCCCGTTTCGAGCGGGGGGGGAGGGGAGCAGTTCTTC. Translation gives CASNPVSSGGGGEQFF.

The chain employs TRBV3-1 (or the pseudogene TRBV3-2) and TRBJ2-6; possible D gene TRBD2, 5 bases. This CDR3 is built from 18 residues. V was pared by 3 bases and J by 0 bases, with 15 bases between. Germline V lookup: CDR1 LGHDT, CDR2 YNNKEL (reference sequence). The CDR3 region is CASSQAGSGISGANVLTF. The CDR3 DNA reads TGTGCCAGCAGCCAGGCTGGGTCGGGAATCTCTGGGGCCAACGTCCTGACTTTC.

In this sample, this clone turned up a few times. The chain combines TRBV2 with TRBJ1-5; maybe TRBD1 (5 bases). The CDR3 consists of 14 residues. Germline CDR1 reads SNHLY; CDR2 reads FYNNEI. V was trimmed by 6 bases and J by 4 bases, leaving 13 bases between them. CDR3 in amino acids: CASREQVWNQPQHF. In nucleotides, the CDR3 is TGTGCCAGCAGAGAACAGGTATGGAATCAGCCCCAGCATTTT.

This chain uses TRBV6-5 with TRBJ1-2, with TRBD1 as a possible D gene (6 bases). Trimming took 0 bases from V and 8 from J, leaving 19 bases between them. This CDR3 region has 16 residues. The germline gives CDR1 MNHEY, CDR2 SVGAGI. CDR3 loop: CASSYSKARRGLGYTF. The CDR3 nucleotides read TGTGCCAGCAGTTACTCGAAAGCTCGCAGGGGCTTGGGCTACACCTTC.

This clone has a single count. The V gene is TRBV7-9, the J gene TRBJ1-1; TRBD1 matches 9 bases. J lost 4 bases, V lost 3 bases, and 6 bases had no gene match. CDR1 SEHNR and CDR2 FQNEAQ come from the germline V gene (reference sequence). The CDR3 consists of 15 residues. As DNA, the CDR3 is TGTGCCAGCAGCTTCCGGACAGGGGAGGGCACTGAAGCTTTCTTT. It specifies CASSFRTGEGTEAFF.

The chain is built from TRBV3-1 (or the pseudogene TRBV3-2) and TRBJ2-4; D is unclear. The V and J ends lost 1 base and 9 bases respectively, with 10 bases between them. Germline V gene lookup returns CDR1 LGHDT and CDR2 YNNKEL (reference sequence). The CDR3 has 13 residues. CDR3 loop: CASSQARLGIQYF. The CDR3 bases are TGTGCCAGCAGCCAAGCCCGCCTCGGCATTCAGTACTTC.

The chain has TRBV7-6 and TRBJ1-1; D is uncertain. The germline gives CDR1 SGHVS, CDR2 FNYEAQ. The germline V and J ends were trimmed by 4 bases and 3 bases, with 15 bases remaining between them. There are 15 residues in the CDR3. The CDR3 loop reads CASSSSPQEDTEAFF. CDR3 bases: TGTGCCAGCAGCTCAAGTCCCCAAGAGGACACTGAAGCTTTCTTT.

The CDR3 coding sequence is TGTGCCAGCAGTGCCCGTTATCGAGGGGGTGAGGAGACCCAGTACTTC. Translated, it gives CASSARYRGGEETQYF. This sequence joins TRBV6-1 and TRBJ2-5; tentative D call: TRBD1 (6 bases). Germline loops: CDR1 MNHNS, CDR2 SASEGT. Trimming took off 4 bases at V and 5 bases at J, with 20 bases between the two ends. The CDR3 is 16 amino acids.

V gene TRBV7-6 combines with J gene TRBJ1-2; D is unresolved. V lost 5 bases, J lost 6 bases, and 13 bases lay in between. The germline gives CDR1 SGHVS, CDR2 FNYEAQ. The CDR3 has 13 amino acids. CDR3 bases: TGTGCCAGCAGCCCGGAGGGATGGCATGGCTACACCTTC. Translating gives CASSPEGWHGYTF.

This chain's CDR3 is CASSPPSPLGAGDNEQFF. CDR3 nucleotides: TGCGCCAGCAGCCCTCCGTCCCCACTGGGGGCTGGAGACAATGAGCAGTTCTTC. The chain carries TRBV5-1 and TRBJ2-1; D might be TRBD1 (6 bases). V shed 4 bases and J shed 5 bases, with 25 bases lying between them. This CDR3 region has 18 residues. CDR1 and CDR2 (germline): SGHRS, YFSETQ.

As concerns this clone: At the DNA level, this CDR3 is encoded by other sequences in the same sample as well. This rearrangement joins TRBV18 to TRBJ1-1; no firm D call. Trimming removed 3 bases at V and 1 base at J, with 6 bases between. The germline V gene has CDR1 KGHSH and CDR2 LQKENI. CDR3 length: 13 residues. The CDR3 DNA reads TGTGCCAGCTCACCCGGTCAGAACACTGAAGCTTTCTTT. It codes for CASSPGQNTEAFF.

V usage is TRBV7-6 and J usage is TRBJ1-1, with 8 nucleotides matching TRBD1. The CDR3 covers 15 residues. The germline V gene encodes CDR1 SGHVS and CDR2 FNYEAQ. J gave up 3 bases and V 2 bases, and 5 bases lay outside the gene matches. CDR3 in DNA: TGTGCCAGCAGCTTAATTTCAGGGGGCTACACTGAAGCTTTCTTT. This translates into CASSLISGGYTEAFF.

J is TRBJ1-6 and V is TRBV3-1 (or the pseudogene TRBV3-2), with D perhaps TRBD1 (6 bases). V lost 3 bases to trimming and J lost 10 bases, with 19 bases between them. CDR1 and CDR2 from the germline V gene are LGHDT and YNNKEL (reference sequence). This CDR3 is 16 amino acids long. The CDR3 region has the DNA TGTGCCAGCAGCCAGAACGCAGGGGTTCTTGTGTCACCCCTCCACTTT. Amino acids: CASSQNAGVLVSPLHF.

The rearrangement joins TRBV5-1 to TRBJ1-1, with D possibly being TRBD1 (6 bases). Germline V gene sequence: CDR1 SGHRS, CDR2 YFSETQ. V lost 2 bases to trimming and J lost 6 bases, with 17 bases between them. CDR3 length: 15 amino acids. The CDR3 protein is CASSLEGVMLSEAFF. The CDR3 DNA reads TGCGCCAGCAGCTTAGAGGGGGTTATGCTTTCTGAAGCTTTCTTT.

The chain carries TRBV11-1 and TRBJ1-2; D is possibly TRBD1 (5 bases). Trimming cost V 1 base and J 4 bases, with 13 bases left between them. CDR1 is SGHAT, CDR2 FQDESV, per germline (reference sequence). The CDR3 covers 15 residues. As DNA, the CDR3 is TGTGCCAGCAGCTTAGGGCGTCCCGGGGGCTATGGCTACACCTTC. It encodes CASSLGRPGGYGYTF. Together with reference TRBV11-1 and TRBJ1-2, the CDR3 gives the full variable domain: EAEVAQSPRYKITEKSQAVAFWCDPISGHATLYWYRQILGQGPELLVQFQDESVVDDSQLPKDRFSAERLKGVDSTLKIQPAELGDSAMYLCASSLGRPGGYGYTFGSGTRLTVV.

CDR3 loop: CASRQDSYGYTF. For the CDR3, the DNA is TGTGCCAGCAGGCAGGACAGCTATGGCTACACCTTC. The chain combines TRBV12-3 or TRBV12-4 with TRBJ1-2; a possible D gene is TRBD1 (6 bases). The CDR3 consists of 12 residues. V lost 6 bases to trimming and J lost 4 bases, with 9 bases between them.

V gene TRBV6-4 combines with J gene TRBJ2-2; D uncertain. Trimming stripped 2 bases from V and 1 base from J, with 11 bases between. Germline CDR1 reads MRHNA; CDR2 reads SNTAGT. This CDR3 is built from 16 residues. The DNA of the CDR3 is TGTGCCAGCAGTGACGAGGTCGCGGAGAACACCGGGGAGCTGTTTTTT. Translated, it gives CASSDEVAENTGELFF.

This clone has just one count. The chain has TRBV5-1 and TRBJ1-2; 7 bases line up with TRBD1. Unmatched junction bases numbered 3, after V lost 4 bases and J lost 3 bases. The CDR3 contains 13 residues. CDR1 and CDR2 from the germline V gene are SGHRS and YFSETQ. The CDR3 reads CASSLGTDYGYTF. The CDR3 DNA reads TGCGCCAGCAGCCTCGGGACAGACTATGGCTACACCTTC.

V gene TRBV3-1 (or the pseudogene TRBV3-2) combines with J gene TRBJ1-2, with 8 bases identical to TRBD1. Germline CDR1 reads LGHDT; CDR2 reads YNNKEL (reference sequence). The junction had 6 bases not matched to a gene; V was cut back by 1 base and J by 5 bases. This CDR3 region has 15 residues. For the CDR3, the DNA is TGTGCCAGCAGCCAAGCCCCGGGACAGGATTATGGCTACACCTTC. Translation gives CASSQAPGQDYGYTF.